The rows below give T cell receptor beta chains drawn from one sample of a study of shared T cell receptors in the human thymus. TCRdb keeps only in-frame clones here, not all; method: immunoSEQ multiplex PCR. Found here are roughly 700,000 clones, 85% to 90% of them singletons; the top ten hold 0.0085% to 0.012%. The same data also contributed to another study, on human thymus T cells.

The specimen was thymocytes. The receptor source for this set is a boy under two years old with a congenital heart defect. CDR3s include the opening cysteine and the closing phenylalanine or tryptophan. A D gene is named only where the DNA matches it firmly. Only part of the rows carry a size: once, few, many, or a class if the clone is expanded.

TRBJ2-7	TRBV19	TRBD2	once	TGTGCCAGTAGTATCGGGACTAGCGGCGTCTCCTACGAGCAGTACTTC	CASSIGTSGVSYEQYF
TRBJ1-5	TRBV7-2	TRBD1	.	TGTGCCAGCAGCCGCAATGGACAGGGGAGCAGCAATCAGCCCCAGCATTTT	CASSRNGQGSSNQPQHF
TRBJ2-5	TRBV11-2	.	.	TGTGCCAGCAGCTCCGCCCGTACAGGGGGCGGGGGGGAGACCCAGTACTTC	CASSSARTGGGGETQYF
TRBJ1-6	TRBV4-1	TRBD1	.	TGCGCCAGCAGCCTGAAAGAGGGGGACAGGGGAGTATCACCCCTCCACTTT	CASSLKEGDRGVSPLHF
TRBJ2-3	TRBV10-3	TRBD1	.	TGTGCCATCAACCCGGGACAGGGTGACGCAGATACGCAGTATTTT	CAINPGQGDADTQYF
TRBJ1-2	TRBV6-6	TRBD1	.	TGTGCCAGCAGTGGACAGGGAGAATTAGGCGGCTACACCTTC	CASSGQGELGGYTF
TRBJ1-1	TRBV18	TRBD1	.	TGTGCCAGCTCACCATACCGGGACAGGGGACTGAACACTGAAGCTTTCTTT	CASSPYRDRGLNTEAFF
TRBJ2-7	TRBV11-2	TRBD1	.	TGTGCCAGCAGCTGGACAGGGGTCTACGAGCAGTACTTC	CASSWTGVYEQYF
TRBJ1-5	TRBV7-9	TRBD1	.	TGTGCCAGCAGCTTAGGGTTAGGGACAGGGGATCAGCCCCAGCATTTT	CASSLGLGTGDQPQHF
TRBJ2-3	TRBV5-6	TRBD2	.	TGTGCCAGCACGGGGGGGATCGCGGGAGTCACAGATACGCAGTATTTT	CASTGGIAGVTDTQYF
TRBJ2-5	TRBV7-2	.	.	TGTGCCAGCAGTTACTTTGACCAAGAGACCCAGTACTTC	CASSYFDQETQYF
TRBJ2-3	TRBV14	.	.	TGTGCCAGCAGCCAAATCCGACAAGATACGCAGTATTTT	CASSQIRQDTQYF
TRBJ2-3	TRBV14	TRBD2	once	TGTGCCAGCAGCCATTCGCCTAGCGGGATACAAGATACGCAGTATTTT	CASSHSPSGIQDTQYF
TRBJ2-1	TRBV4-3	.	.	TGCGCCAGCAGCCAAGATGGGACACGCAATGAGCAGTTCTTC	CASSQDGTRNEQFF
TRBJ2-1	TRBV4-3	.	.	TGCGCCAGCAGCCCCAAAGTAGTAGCGGCAAAGCATGAGCAGTTCTTC	CASSPKVVAAKHEQFF
TRBJ2-3	TRBV4-1	TRBD2	once	TGCGCCAGCAGCCAAGATTCGCGGGAGGATACGCAGTATTTT	CASSQDSREDTQYF
TRBJ1-3	TRBV5-6	.	.	TGTGCCAGCAGCTTGGCCCAGACTGGAAACACCATATATTTT	CASSLAQTGNTIYF
TRBJ1-5	TRBV6-5	.	.	TGTGCCAGCAGCCATTTGGGGGGTAGCAATCAGCCCCAGCATTTT	CASSHLGGSNQPQHF
TRBJ1-2	TRBV6-5	TRBD1	.	TGTGCCAGCAGTCAACAAGACAGGGGGCTTGAGGGCTACACCTTC	CASSQQDRGLEGYTF
TRBJ1-1	TRBV6-5	.	.	TGTGCCAGCCTAATGTACAGGGAAAGCACTGAAGCTTTCTTT	CASLMYRESTEAFF